Presented here are 31 T cell receptor beta chains from one specimen sequenced in a study of PD-1 blockade in mismatch repair-deficient tumors. Data came from immunoSEQ multiplex PCR; TCRdb stores just in-frame clones and leaves some out. The table has 80,000 to 130,000 clones, 82% seen once. The specimen comprised peripheral blood, sampled approximately 36 weeks after starting pembrolizumab. The receptors were sampled from an adult with mismatch repair-deficient cancer.

This chain uses TRBV2 with TRBJ1-2; 8 bases fit TRBD1. Trimming cost V 6 bases and J 1 base; bases outside gene matches: 7. This CDR3 region has 15 residues. Germline values: CDR1 SNHLY, CDR2 FYNNEI. In DNA, the CDR3 is TGTGCCAGCAGCGCCGGGACAGGATATAACTATGGCTACACCTTC. It specifies CASSAGTGYNYGYTF.

This chain joins TRBV20-1 and TRBJ2-7; D is undetermined. V was trimmed by 3 bases and J by 1 base, leaving 1 base between them. There are 10 residues in the CDR3. CDR1 and CDR2 from the germline V gene are DFQATT and SNEGSKA (reference sequence). The CDR3 coding sequence is TGCAGTGCTAGGTCCTACGAGCAGTACTTC. Its protein is CSARSYEQYF.

The V call is TRBV5-1, the J call TRBJ2-5; TRBD2 aligns across 9 bases. This CDR3 has 16 residues. J gave up 1 base and V 1 base, and 5 bases lay outside the gene matches. The germline gives CDR1 SGHRS, CDR2 YFSETQ. The DNA for the CDR3 is TGCGCCAGCAGCTTGAGTGGCGGGGGGGGCCAAGAGACCCAGTACTTC. The encoded protein is CASSLSGGGGQETQYF.

The chain has TRBV30 and TRBJ2-2, with a tentative D call TRBD1 (5 bases). V was trimmed by 3 bases and J by 9 bases, leaving 11 bases between them. Germline V gene lookup returns CDR1 GTSNPN and CDR2 SVGIG (reference sequence). The CDR3 contains 12 residues. This CDR3 is CAWSPQGRELFF. The CDR3 DNA is TGTGCCTGGAGCCCCCAGGGCCGGGAGCTGTTTTTT.

The chain joins TRBV5-1 to TRBJ1-1; 8 bases fit TRBD1. This CDR3 contains 16 residues. The germline CDR1 and CDR2 sequences are SGHRS and YFSETQ. After removal of 1 base from V and 0 bases from J, the junction contained 5 bases not matched to a gene. CDR3: CASSLYSGGVNTEAFF. The CDR3 region has the DNA TGCGCCAGCAGCTTGTATTCAGGGGGCGTGAACACTGAAGCTTTCTTT.

V gene TRBV7-9 combines with J gene TRBJ2-7; no reliable D call. V lost 1 base to trimming and J lost 3 bases, with 13 bases between them. There are 15 residues in the CDR3. Per germline, CDR1 SEHNR and CDR2 FQNEAQ (reference sequence). Here the CDR3 DNA reads TGTGCCAGCAGCTTAGGTACCTTTGCCTTCTACGAGCAGTACTTC. Its translation is CASSLGTFAFYEQYF.

This clone was observed once. V gene TRBV5-8 combines with J gene TRBJ2-6, with D unresolved. With 1 base removed from V and 0 bases from J, the gap between germline ends came to 8 bases. From germline, CDR1 is SGHTS and CDR2 YDEGEE. The CDR3 spans 16 residues. The CDR3 region is CASSLLGNSGANVLTF. In nucleotides, the CDR3 is TGTGCCAGCAGCTTGCTTGGGAACTCTGGGGCCAACGTCCTGACTTTC.

The CDR3 loop reads CASSPRSKETQYF. CDR3 coding DNA: TGTGCCAGCTCACCACGCTCCAAAGAGACCCAGTACTTC. The chain recombines TRBV18 with TRBJ2-5; no firm D call. Looked up from germline, CDR1 is KGHSH and CDR2 is LQKENI. The CDR3 runs 13 residues. With 1 base removed from V and 3 bases from J, the gap between germline ends came to 6 bases.

This chain links TRBV2 with TRBJ1-2, with 11 bases aligning to TRBD1. From germline, CDR1 is SNHLY and CDR2 FYNNEI. This CDR3 has 14 amino acids. V was pared by 4 bases and J by 7 bases, with 5 bases of the junction left unmatched. In nucleotides, the CDR3 is TGTGCCAGCAGTGTTGGACAGGGGGCCGGTGGCTACACCTTC. Translating gives CASSVGQGAGGYTF.

This clone was observed once. This sequence joins TRBV9 and TRBJ2-4; 8 bases align to TRBD1. J was trimmed by 1 base and V by 1 base; bases with no gene match: 1. The CDR3 runs to 15 residues. Germline lookup yields CDR1 SGDLS and CDR2 YYNGEE. In DNA form, the CDR3 reads TGTGCCAGCAGCGTACAGGGGGCGGCCAAAAACATTCAGTACTTC. It is translated as CASSVQGAAKNIQYF.

The genes are TRBV7-6 and TRBJ2-2; 7 nucleotides align to TRBD2. The V segment lost 0 bases and the J segment 7 bases; nucleotides outside the gene matches: 2. This CDR3 is built from 14 residues. Germline V gene lookup returns CDR1 SGHVS and CDR2 FNYEAQ. For the CDR3, the DNA is TGTGCCAGCAGCTTAGCGGGGGGGAACGGGGAGCTGTTTTTT. Amino acids: CASSLAGGNGELFF.

J is TRBJ1-2 and V is TRBV19, with D maybe TRBD1 (6 bases). There are 13 residues in the CDR3. V was cut by 3 bases and J by 6 bases, with 11 bases left in between. Germline V lookup: CDR1 LNHDA, CDR2 SQIVND (reference sequence). CDR3 sequence: CASSMLRTDGYTF. The CDR3 nucleotides are TGTGCCAGTAGTATGCTAAGGACAGATGGCTACACCTTC.

The chain has TRBV30 and TRBJ1-2; 8 bases are a match to TRBD1. The junction had 4 bases not matched to a gene; V was cut back by 1 base and J by 6 bases. The germline V gene encodes CDR1 GTSNPN and CDR2 SVGIG (reference sequence). This CDR3 region has 13 residues. As DNA, the CDR3 is TGTGCCTGGAGTGCGCAGGGGGCCCATGGCTACACCTTC. Translation: CAWSAQGAHGYTF.

This clone has just a few counts. The chain links TRBV7-8 to TRBJ2-1; TRBD2 might be the D (6 bases). V lost 5 bases, J lost 12 bases, and 11 bases lay in between. This CDR3 comprises 11 residues. The germline V gene encodes CDR1 SGHVS and CDR2 FQNEAQ. The CDR3 coding sequence is TGTGCCAGCAGCCGGGACTTTCGGCAGTTCTTC. Its protein is CASSRDFRQFF.

The chain employs TRBV5-4 and TRBJ1-2; D call uncertain. The V gene lost 2 bases and the J gene lost 2 bases, with 7 bases spanning the gap. Germline CDR1 reads SGHNT; CDR2 reads YYREEE (reference sequence). The CDR3 has 13 residues. The CDR3 loop reads CASSLTENYGYTF. The DNA for the CDR3 is TGTGCCAGCAGCTTAACTGAAAACTATGGCTACACCTTC.

This clone was counted between two and nine times. The rearrangement links TRBV7-9 to TRBJ1-1, with D possibly being TRBD1 (6 bases). The ends were cut back, 5 bases at V and 6 bases at J, with 22 bases in the middle. Germline CDR1 SEHNR, CDR2 FQNEAQ (reference sequence). This CDR3 has 16 residues. The CDR3 region has the DNA TGTGCCAGCAGCCCCAAAGGACAGTGGTTGACGGCTGAAGCTTTCTTT. This gives the protein CASSPKGQWLTAEAFF. Drawing the rest from reference TRBV7-9 and TRBJ1-1, the complete variable domain is DTGVSQNPRHKITKRGQNVTFRCDPISEHNRLYWYRQTLGQGPEFLTYFQNEAQLEKSRLLSDRFSAERPKGSFSTLEIQRTEQGDSAMYLCASSPKGQWLTAEAFFGQGTRLTVV.

V gene TRBV9 combines with J gene TRBJ2-7, with 10 bases identical to TRBD1. Germline CDR1 reads SGDLS; CDR2 reads YYNGEE. J gave up 5 bases and V 4 bases, and 9 bases lay outside the gene matches. The CDR3 is 15 residues long. CDR3: CASSFQPGQGDEQYF. The CDR3 coding sequence is TGTGCCAGCAGCTTCCAGCCCGGACAGGGGGACGAGCAGTACTTC.

The chain joins TRBV12-5 to TRBJ2-1; 10 bases align to TRBD2. J lost 8 bases, V lost 6 bases, and 13 bases had no gene match. Germline V gene data show CDR1 as LGHNT and CDR2 as FRNRAP. CDR3 length: 16 residues. The CDR3 loop is CASGLLAGRGVDEQFF. The CDR3, as DNA: TGTGCTAGTGGCCTACTAGCGGGAAGAGGAGTCGATGAGCAGTTCTTC.

The chain has TRBV29-1 and TRBJ1-3, with D possibly being TRBD1 (5 bases). This CDR3 has 13 amino acids. V lost 3 bases to trimming and J lost 2 bases, with 8 bases between them. CDR1 and CDR2 from the germline V gene are SQVTM and ANQGSEA. DNA for the CDR3: TGCAGCGTTGAGAGGGGAGCTGGAAACACCATATATTTT. This translates into CSVERGAGNTIYF.

The chain recombines TRBV27 with TRBJ2-7; 11 nucleotides line up with TRBD2. The CDR3 spans 16 residues. Germline-derived CDR1 and CDR2 are MNHEY and SMNVEV (reference sequence). V lost 0 bases, J lost 6 bases, and 7 bases stayed unmatched. CDR3 DNA: TGTGCCAGCAGTTTATCAGCACTAGCGGGAGACGGCGAGCAGTACTTC. This gives the protein CASSLSALAGDGEQYF.

J is TRBJ2-1 and V is TRBV9; 14 nucleotides match TRBD2. Germline assignment: CDR1 SGDLS and CDR2 YYNGEE. V lost 0 bases to trimming and J lost 1 base; unmatched junction nucleotides: 6. There are 19 residues in the CDR3. The CDR3 DNA reads TGTGCCAGCAGCGTAGATGGGGGACTAGCGGGAGCTTCCTACAATGAGCAGTTCTTC. This gives the protein CASSVDGGLAGASYNEQFF.

The chain recombines TRBV4-1 with TRBJ2-7, with a tentative D call TRBD1 (6 bases). V was pared by 4 bases and J by 2 bases, with 12 bases between. The CDR3 extends over 14 amino acids. Germline CDR1 MGHRA, CDR2 YSYEKL. For the CDR3, the DNA is TGCGCCAGCAGCCCTCGACAGGAAGCCTACGAGCAGTACTTC. Its translation: CASSPRQEAYEQYF.

This clone was detected a few times. This chain connects TRBV19 to TRBJ2-7; D possibly corresponds to TRBD2 (6 bases). The CDR3 has 14 amino acids. CDR1 is LNHDA and CDR2 is SQIVND in the germline V gene (reference sequence). With 4 bases removed from V and 3 bases from J, the gap between germline ends came to 13 bases. CDR3 sequence reads: CASSTPGLHYEQYF. The DNA for the CDR3 is TGTGCCAGTAGTACGCCGGGACTTCACTACGAGCAGTACTTC. The whole variable domain, filled in from reference TRBV19 and TRBJ2-7, reads DGGITQSPKYLFRKEGQNVTLSCEQNLNHDAMYWYRQDPGQGLRLIYYSQIVNDFQKGDIAEGYSVSREKKESFPLTVTSAQKNPTAFYLCASSTPGLHYEQYFGPGTRLTVT.

This clone was observed a handful of times. The chain has TRBV5-4 and TRBJ2-1, with D unresolved. The germline CDR1 and CDR2 sequences are SGHNT and YYREEE (reference sequence). Trimming removed 2 bases from V and 5 bases from J, with 14 bases in between. The CDR3 has 15 residues. In nucleotides, the CDR3 is TGTGCCAGCAGCTTAGACGGCATTAACCACAATGAGCAGTTCTTC. Its protein product is CASSLDGINHNEQFF. The whole variable domain, filled in from reference TRBV5-4 and TRBJ2-1, reads ETGVTQSPTHLIKTRGQQVTLRCSSQSGHNTVSWYQQALGQGPQFIFQYYREEENGRGNFPPRFSGLQFPNYSSELNVNALELDDSALYLCASSLDGINHNEQFFGPGTRLTVL.

J is TRBJ2-3 and V is TRBV9; D is perhaps TRBD2 (5 bases). Looked up from germline, CDR1 is SGDLS and CDR2 is YYNGEE. There are 16 residues in the CDR3. V was pared by 0 bases and J by 0 bases, with 11 bases between. CDR3 residues: CASSVVAGVSTDTQYF. In DNA, the CDR3 is TGTGCCAGCAGCGTAGTGGCGGGTGTTAGCACAGATACGCAGTATTTT.

The V gene is TRBV7-6, the J gene TRBJ2-7, with 9 bases lining up with TRBD1. Germline loops: CDR1 SGHVS, CDR2 FNYEAQ. With 3 bases clipped from V and 5 bases from J, the junction kept 5 bases outside the gene matches. The CDR3 contains 14 residues. The chain's CDR3 is CASSLTGGSDEQYF. The CDR3, as DNA: TGTGCCAGCAGCTTGACAGGGGGATCTGACGAGCAGTACTTC.

This sequence joins TRBV19 and TRBJ1-5, with 7 positions matching TRBD1. V shed 5 bases, J shed 0 bases, and the junction held 4 bases outside the gene matches. Germline-derived CDR1 and CDR2 are LNHDA and SQIVND (reference sequence). The CDR3 runs 15 residues. CDR3 coding DNA: TGTGCCAGTAGTTGGACAGGATATAGCAATCAGCCCCAGCATTTT. Encoded protein: CASSWTGYSNQPQHF.

This clone was observed a few times. The gene calls are TRBV29-1 and TRBJ1-2; D is uncertain. Germline V gene data show CDR1 as SQVTM and CDR2 as ANQGSEA. The CDR3 extends over 12 amino acids. Deletions cut 3 bases from V and 2 bases from J, with 7 bases between. Written as DNA, the CDR3 is TGCAGCGTTGACGAGCAGAACTATGGCTACACCTTC. Protein: CSVDEQNYGYTF.

V gene TRBV12-5 combines with J gene TRBJ2-4, with a possible D match to TRBD1 (5 bases). Per the germline V gene, CDR1 is LGHNT and CDR2 is FRNRAP. V lost 6 bases and J lost 4, with 16 bases in between. CDR3 length: 15 amino acids. The CDR3 is CASGPPGSPKNIQYF. The CDR3 DNA is TGTGCTAGTGGCCCCCCAGGGTCCCCTAAAAACATTCAGTACTTC.

The chain links TRBV9 to TRBJ1-3; no reliable D call. The CDR3 is made up of 14 amino acids. Germline V gene data show CDR1 as SGDLS and CDR2 as YYNGEE. Trimming took 3 bases from V and 0 from J, leaving 7 bases between them. The CDR3 region has the DNA TGTGCCAGCAGCGGAGGGTACTCTGGAAACACCATATATTTT. It codes for CASSGGYSGNTIYF.

This clone was counted a few times. The chain couples TRBV6-5 to TRBJ1-4; 8 nucleotides line up with TRBD1. The CDR3 extends over 16 amino acids. After removal of 4 bases from V and 0 bases from J, the junction contained 4 bases not matched to a gene. Germline loops: CDR1 MNHEY, CDR2 SVGAGI. The CDR3 DNA follows: TGTGCCAGCAGTTCCCCGGGACAGGCAACTAATGAAAAACTGTTTTTT. This sequence encodes CASSSPGQATNEKLFF.